A single sample gave rise to the 9 T cell receptor beta chains below, sequenced in a study of human T cells and chemical hapten exposure. Noted time point: patch test 1, 2 weeks after DPC sensitization. Treatment here: therapeutic diphenylcyclopropenone sensitization with weekly scalp DPC. MiXCR, run by TCRdb on the RACE reads, gives a single entry per CDR3 protein. Of 300,000 to 400,000 distinct CDR3 sequences in the sample, approximately 6.3% were seen once. The source was whole blood, collected in connection with sensitization to the hapten diphenylcyclopropenone (DPC). These receptors were collected from a woman between 18 and 29 years old with alopecia areata. Some clones in this sample may be carry-over from other donors' samples.

V gene TRBV7-3 combines with J gene TRBJ2-5; D is possibly TRBD2 (6 bases). The V gene lost 5 bases and the J gene lost 2 bases, with 21 bases spanning the gap. The germline V gene encodes CDR1 SGHTA and CDR2 FQGTGA. CDR3 length equals 17 residues. DNA of the CDR3: TGTGCCAGCAGCCCCCCTGAGGGAGCGGGCGAACAAGAGACCCAGTACTTC. Its translation is CASSPPEGAGEQETQYF.

This clonotype has a count of ten or more. The chain recombines TRBV13 with TRBJ2-7; D not resolved. The CDR3 length is 15 residues. Germline V gives CDR1 PRHDT, CDR2 FYEKMQ (reference sequence). V gave up 2 bases and J gave up 2 bases, with 13 bases separating them. The CDR3 sequence: CASSLRATQTYEQYF. The CDR3 DNA reads as TGTGCCAGCAGCTTACGGGCAACTCAAACCTACGAGCAGTACTTC.

Many counts were recorded for this clonotype. The chain employs TRBV7-8 and TRBJ1-6; D remains ambiguous. Germline V gene sequence: CDR1 SGHVS, CDR2 FQNEAQ. The CDR3 is 13 amino acids. V was trimmed by 3 bases and J by 9 bases, leaving 9 bases between them. In DNA, the CDR3 is TGTGCCAGCAGCTTGTTTTTACTTTCACCCCTCCACTTT. This codes for CASSLFLLSPLHF.

The sample holds a few counts of this clonotype. A read error may produce the germline difference seen at one junction end. The rearrangement uses TRBV7-9 and TRBJ1-6; maybe TRBD1 (5 bases). Germline lookup yields CDR1 SEHNR and CDR2 FQNEAQ (reference sequence). CDR3 length: 16 residues. CDR3 region: CASSLAGAGYSSPLHF. The CDR3 coding sequence is TGTGCCAGCAGCTTAGCAGGGGCAGGGTATAGTTCACCCCTCCACTTT.

In its sample, this clonotype was seen many times. This chain's CDR3 is CASSYSFGQGSDEQYF. Here the CDR3 DNA reads TGTGCCAGCAGTTACTCATTTGGACAGGGGAGCGACGAGCAGTACTTC. The chain employs TRBV6-5 and TRBJ2-7, with 9 positions matching TRBD1. Germline V CDR1 and CDR2: MNHEY, SVGAGI. V lost 0 bases, J lost 5 bases, and 8 bases stayed unmatched. This CDR3 is 16 amino acids long.

Many counts were recorded for this clonotype. The chain carries TRBV19 and TRBJ2-6; 9 bases fit TRBD1. This CDR3 is built from 18 residues. Per germline, CDR1 LNHDA and CDR2 SQIVND (reference sequence). The V gene end was trimmed by 6 bases and the J gene end by 2 bases; junction bases not matched to a gene: 11. This CDR3 reads CASRAPGQGLTGANVLTF. In DNA, the CDR3 is TGTGCCAGTAGAGCTCCGGGACAGGGCCTTACTGGGGCCAACGTCCTGACTTTC.

This clonotype appeared many times. V and J are TRBV27 and TRBJ2-2, with 7 bases fitting TRBD1. Losses at the gene ends were 5 bases for V and 4 bases for J; bases not matched to a gene: 4. The CDR3 length is 14 residues. Germline values: CDR1 MNHEY, CDR2 SMNVEV (reference sequence). The CDR3 DNA sequence: TGTGCCAGCAGTGTTGGACAGGCCACCGGGGAGCTGTTTTTT. Protein sequence: CASSVGQATGELFF.

This clonotype was counted a few times. The chain employs TRBV12-3 or TRBV12-4 and TRBJ2-6; D not resolved. V gave up 6 bases and J gave up 1 base, with 7 bases separating them. The CDR3 sequence is 14 residues long. CDR3 sequence: CASRDLSGANVLTF. The CDR3 bases are TGTGCCAGCAGGGATCTGTCTGGGGCCAACGTCCTGACTTTC.

This clonotype was counted many times. The rearrangement links TRBV29-1 to TRBJ2-6; no clear D. Germline loops: CDR1 SQVTM, CDR2 ANQGSEA. The ends were cut back, 7 bases at V and 0 bases at J, with 10 bases in the middle. This CDR3 region has 14 residues. CDR3 loop: CSATKGSGANVLTF. CDR3 sequence (DNA): TGCAGCGCGACGAAGGGCTCTGGGGCCAACGTCCTGACTTTC.